This TCR beta chain was retrieved from a study of T cell changes during pregnancy in multiple sclerosis. The CDR3 consists of 12 residues. Trimming pared 8 bases from V and 2 bases from J, leaving 9 bases between. CDR1 and CDR2 (germline): LNHDA, SQIVND (reference sequence). Produced via immunoSEQ multiplex PCR; TCRdb's table is partial and in-frame only. The sample yields tens of thousands of clones, about nine tenths seen once. This chain uses TRBV19 with TRBJ1-2, with D perhaps matching TRBD1 (6 bases). The input for sequencing was peripheral blood, taken after pregnancy. The TCR was taken from a female donor in good health, enrolled as a control in a pregnancy study. Written as DNA, the CDR3 is TGTGCCAGTGAGGACAGAAACTATGGCTACACCTTC. Amino acids: CASEDRNYGYTF.